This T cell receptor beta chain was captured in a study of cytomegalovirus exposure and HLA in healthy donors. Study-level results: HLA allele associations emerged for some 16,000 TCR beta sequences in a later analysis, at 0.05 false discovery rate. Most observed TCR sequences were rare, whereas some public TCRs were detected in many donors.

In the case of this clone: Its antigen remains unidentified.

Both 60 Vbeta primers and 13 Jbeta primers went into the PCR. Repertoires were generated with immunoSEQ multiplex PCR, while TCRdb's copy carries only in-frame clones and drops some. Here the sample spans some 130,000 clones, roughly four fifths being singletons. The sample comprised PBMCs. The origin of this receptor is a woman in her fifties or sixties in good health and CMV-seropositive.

For the CDR3, the DNA is TGTGCCAGCAGTAAGGACAGAAACATTCAGTACTTC. It is translated as CASSKDRNIQYF. The V call is TRBV2, the J call TRBJ2-4; maybe TRBD1 (6 bases). The CDR3 consists of 12 residues. V was clipped by 5 bases and J by 6 bases, with 8 bases between them. Germline V CDR1 and CDR2: SNHLY, FYNNEI.